The 20 T cell receptor beta chains listed next were all sequenced from one sample in a study of CD8 T cells in ankylosing spondylitis. TCRdb re-analysed the 5' RACE reads in MiXCR, keeping a single row per CDR3 protein. The sample lists approximately 520,000 distinct CDR3 sequences; about 5.4% were seen once. Their target antigens are unknown. Study results and caveats: A motif in TCR beta, a set of about 8 highly homologous variants, appeared characteristic of ankylosing spondylitis blood.

Sequenced sample: blood, either unsorted or a sorted T cell fraction (not recorded which). The receptors derive from a male donor with ankylosing spondylitis.

This clonotype was picked up many times. The chain carries TRBV6-2 or TRBV6-3 and TRBJ2-7; D is undetermined. The CDR3 contains 11 residues. In germline, CDR1 is MNHEY, CDR2 SVGEGT. The V and J ends lost 8 bases and 3 bases respectively, with 8 bases between them. CDR3 DNA: TGTGCCAGCGAATCGAACTACGAGCAGTACTTC. Translation gives CASESNYEQYF.

This clonotype came up many times. The J gene is TRBJ2-2, the V gene TRBV25-1; 11 bases map to TRBD2. V lost 2 bases, J lost 3 bases, and 14 bases stayed unmatched. CDR3 size: 20 residues. Germline values: CDR1 MGHDK, CDR2 SYGVNS. This CDR3 reads CASSELGLAGPNRDTGELFF. In DNA form, the CDR3 reads TGTGCCAGCAGTGAACTTGGACTAGCGGGCCCTAATCGAGACACCGGGGAGCTGTTTTTT.

This clonotype was counted many times. V gene TRBV7-2 combines with J gene TRBJ1-4; 7 bases are shared with TRBD1. The CDR3 length is 15 residues. Germline CDR1 SGHTA, CDR2 FQGNSA. Trimming removed 5 bases from V and 2 bases from J; junction bases left unmatched: 5. CDR3 sequence (DNA): TGTGCCAGCAGCCTACAGGGGAACACTAATGAAAAACTGTTTTTT. Its protein product is CASSLQGNTNEKLFF.

This clonotype was counted many times. This chain links TRBV7-2 with TRBJ1-6, with D hard to call. V was trimmed by 5 bases and J by 7 bases, leaving 15 bases between them. Germline lookup yields CDR1 SGHTA and CDR2 FQGNSA. The CDR3 is made up of 15 amino acids. DNA of the CDR3: TGTGCCAGCAGCATCCGGACCCTAGCGAATTCACCCCTCCACTTT. It specifies CASSIRTLANSPLHF.

This chain joins TRBV18 and TRBJ2-1, with TRBD2 as a possible D gene (6 bases). Germline CDR1 reads KGHSH; CDR2 reads LQKENI. The CDR3 has 16 residues. The V end was cut by 3 bases, the J end by 4 bases, with 16 bases between. CDR3 nucleotides: TGTGCCAGCTCACCTCTCGGGGGAAAGGGGTACAATGAGCAGTTCTTC. This codes for CASSPLGGKGYNEQFF. The full variable domain, rest sourced from reference TRBV18 and TRBJ2-1, is NAGVMQNPRHLVRRRGQEARLRCSPMKGHSHVYWYRQLPEEGLKFMVYLQKENIIDESGMPKERFSAEFPKEGPSILRIQQVVRGDSAAYFCASSPLGGKGYNEQFFGPGTRLTVL.

In its sample, this clonotype was seen many times. In nucleotides, the CDR3 is TGTGCCAGCAGCCATCACGAACCCTTGGGATCACCCCTCCACTTT. Translated, it gives CASSHHEPLGSPLHF. The rearrangement links TRBV9 to TRBJ1-6; D ambiguous. Trimming cost V 4 bases and J 10 bases, with 18 bases left between them. There are 15 residues in the CDR3. Germline CDR1 is SGDLS and CDR2 is YYNGEE.

The sample holds many counts of this clonotype. This rearrangement joins TRBV7-8 to TRBJ1-4, with a weak D call TRBD1 (6 bases). Germline V lookup: CDR1 SGHVS, CDR2 FQNEAQ. The CDR3 loop spans 15 amino acids. The V and J ends lost 2 bases and 6 bases respectively, with 13 bases between them. The CDR3 coding sequence is TGTGCCAGCAGCTTATCTATGGCAGGGGATGAAAAACTGTTTTTT. Translating it yields CASSLSMAGDEKLFF.

This clonotype was seen repeatedly, ten times or more. The V call is TRBV24-1, the J call TRBJ2-3; unclear D gene. This CDR3 is built from 11 residues. The germline CDR1 and CDR2 sequences are KGHDR and SFDVKD. The V and J ends lost 3 bases and 11 bases respectively, with 8 bases between them. CDR3 loop: CATSDGVGQYF. In DNA form, the CDR3 reads TGTGCCACCAGTGATGGCGTTGGGCAGTATTTT.

This clonotype came up a few times. The chain recombines TRBV7-2 with TRBJ2-3; the D gene is possibly TRBD2 (5 bases). Germline CDR1 and CDR2: SGHTA and FQGNSA. V lost 4 bases and J 4 bases, leaving 18 bases between the germline ends. CDR3 length equals 16 residues. The CDR3 sequence: CASSWTDPYQADTQYF. CDR3 sequence (DNA): TGTGCCAGCAGCTGGACTGACCCGTATCAGGCAGATACGCAGTATTTT.

This clonotype was recorded many times. DNA of the CDR3: TGTGCCAGCAGCGGGGGGCTGAGCACAGATACGCAGTATTTT. Translated: CASSGGLSTDTQYF. V and J are TRBV7-2 and TRBJ2-3; D may match TRBD1 or TRBD2 (6 bases each). Germline CDR1 SGHTA, CDR2 FQGNSA. V lost 5 bases and J 0 bases, leaving 9 bases between the germline ends. The CDR3 sequence is 14 residues long.

The table lists this clonotype with many counts. The chain couples TRBV7-3 to TRBJ2-3, with 9 bases fitting TRBD1. Germline CDR1 SGHTA, CDR2 FQGTGA. The CDR3 is 18 residues long. J was trimmed by 3 bases and V by 0 bases; bases with no gene match: 10. This CDR3 is CASSLTPTGQGKTDTQYF. CDR3 bases: TGTGCCAGCAGCTTAACTCCTACTGGACAGGGGAAAACAGATACGCAGTATTTT.

This clonotype was observed many times. The chain joins TRBV30 to TRBJ1-1, with 7 bases lining up with TRBD1. The CDR3 runs 15 residues. Germline V CDR1 and CDR2: GTSNPN, SVGIG (reference sequence). The trim removed 2 bases at V and 4 bases at J, leaving 10 bases unmatched. In DNA, the CDR3 is TGTGCCTGGAGTTCTCCGGACAGGTTGGGCACTGAAGCTTTCTTT. Translated, it gives CAWSSPDRLGTEAFF.

This clonotype was counted a few times. The V and J genes are TRBV21-1 and TRBJ2-3; TRBD2 is the table's D call, not checked against the DNA. TRBV21-1 constitutes a pseudogene. There are 15 residues in the CDR3. The CDR3 spells CASSISGGRADTQYF. The CDR3 nucleotides are TGTGCCAGCAGCATCAGCGGGGGGAGGGCAGATACGCAGTATTTT.

This chain links TRBV4-1 with TRBJ2-7, with 9 positions matching TRBD2. Trimming removed 4 bases from V and 0 bases from J; junction bases left unmatched: 13. The CDR3 is made up of 18 amino acids. The germline V gene has CDR1 MGHRA and CDR2 YSYEKL. CDR3 sequence (DNA): TGCGCCAGCAGCCCTGGACTAGCGCGGGGTCGTACCTCCTACGAGCAGTACTTC. Translation: CASSPGLARGRTSYEQYF.

This clonotype has more than one count but fewer than ten. This chain links TRBV11-2 with TRBJ2-7; 7 bases are shared with TRBD1. The germline V gene has CDR1 SGHAT and CDR2 FQNNGV. Losses at the gene ends were 1 base for V and 2 bases for J; bases not matched to a gene: 5. The CDR3 contains 15 residues. This chain's CDR3 is CASSLGSRGPYEQYF. The CDR3 DNA sequence: TGTGCCAGCAGCTTAGGGTCTAGGGGGCCCTACGAGCAGTACTTC.

This clonotype was observed many times. The V gene is TRBV12-3 or TRBV12-4, the J gene TRBJ2-1; D is uncertain. V lost 2 bases to trimming and J lost 1 base, with 6 bases between them. The CDR3 sequence is 14 residues long. CDR3 protein: CASSLLASYNEQFF. The CDR3 nucleotides are TGTGCCAGCAGTTTATTAGCTTCCTACAATGAGCAGTTCTTC.

Note on this clonotype: Just one base apart from a much larger clone, this may be a read error. V gene TRBV6-2 or TRBV6-3 combines with J gene TRBJ2-1; TRBD1 is a possible D gene (5 bases). V dropped 10 bases and J dropped 4 bases, with 17 bases sitting between them. CDR1 is MNHEY and CDR2 is SVGEGT in the germline V gene. The CDR3 has 14 residues. The CDR3 DNA follows: TGTGCCACGTGGATTAGGGGTTTTTACAATGAGCAGTTCTTC. Amino acid sequence: CATWIRGFYNEQFF.

This clonotype was detected only a few times. The chain has TRBV9 and TRBJ2-7; maybe TRBD1 (5 bases). This CDR3 is built from 14 residues. Germline values: CDR1 SGDLS, CDR2 YYNGEE. Deletions cut 4 bases from V and 0 bases from J, with 11 bases between. The CDR3 is CASSPQDISYEQYF. DNA for the CDR3: TGTGCCAGCAGCCCCCAGGACATCTCCTACGAGCAGTACTTC.

There are many counts of this clonotype. V gene TRBV9 combines with J gene TRBJ1-2; no clear D gene. The V and J ends lost 3 bases and 2 bases respectively, with 8 bases between them. This CDR3 region has 13 residues. Germline assignment: CDR1 SGDLS and CDR2 YYNGEE. The CDR3 nucleotides are TGTGCCAGCAGCGACGGCGGGAACTATGGCTACACCTTC. This encodes CASSDGGNYGYTF.

This clonotype turned up a few times. Since a much larger clone is just one base distant, this may be a read error. V usage is TRBV11-3 and J usage is TRBJ2-2; no firm D call. V lost 0 bases to trimming and J lost 1 base, with 3 bases between them. Germline V gene data show CDR1 as SGHNT and CDR2 as YENEEA. The CDR3 contains 14 residues. This CDR3 reads CASSLEVNTGELFF. The CDR3, as DNA: TGTGCCAGCAGCTTAGAAGTGAACACCGGGGAGCTGTTTTTT.